This record covers a single T cell receptor beta chain. Its antigen is not yet known. Within one base of it there is no much larger clone, and no base qualities were kept. The CDR3 spans 13 residues, from the cysteine through the phenylalanine. The sequence is cut down to CDR3 DNA, 39 bases in frame from base 1. As encoded in the germline V gene, CDR1 is SNHLY while CDR2 is FYNNEI. These data belong to a study of cytomegalovirus exposure and HLA in healthy donors (TCRdb year 2017). As for the study more broadly: In an earlier analysis of roughly 590 of the donors, less than 350 Gb of sequence data and about 110 million unique TCR beta sequences from 180 million or so T cells were reported. Roughly 310 gigabases of sequencing data and approximately 93 million unique TCR sequences were included in an early release covering 500 to 750 HLA-typed donors. Of the roughly 400 genotyped donors, about 80% fell in the genetic ancestry cluster associated with self-reported Caucasian donors. The study aimed to test whether cataloging public T cell receptors could reveal signatures of past pathogen exposure. Using immunosequencing, the study profiled T cell repertoires from fewer than 850 subjects and related those repertoires to cytomegalovirus serostatus. Besides the first cohort of approximately 710 subjects, a separate validation cohort made up of about 120 different subjects was used. To predict cytomegalovirus infection status, the study combined high-throughput TCR immunosequencing, statistical association of individual TCRs with disease status, and machine learning. A later analysis re-analyzed previously published TCR beta repertoires from 666 donors and added high-resolution HLA genotyping to study TCR occurrence patterns. Rather than drawing on any new phenotypic data, the later analysis identified candidate immune exposures from TCR beta sequences and the way those sequences occurred across donors. An earlier analysis of a few hundred of the donors applied high-throughput TCR beta sequencing to assess whether each TCR beta V gene segment acted as functional or pseudogenic. Donor age, sex, ethnicity and CMV serostatus were collected together with the repertoire data. A later genetic analysis took genome-wide SNP genotypes for about three fifths of the 666 donors and used that subset as a discovery cohort. All discovery cohort repertoires had been generated on a single sequencing platform. Class I and class II HLA loci were covered by the typing at four-digit resolution. The number of typed donors differed by locus: about 620-640 for A, B, C, DRB1 and DQB1; 500 to 550 for DQA1; some 590 for DPA1; and around 490 for DPB1. A handful of DR-DQ haplotypes were handled as single units for association and clustering because linkage in the cohort was strong. Across approximately 420 genotyped donors of the cohort, an average of about 250,000 unique TCR beta nucleotide sequences per donor were sequenced, and 15% to 20% of those sequences were non-productive. Broader findings and caveats from the paper: A later analysis found that most CMV-associated TCR beta chains appeared HLA-restricted, with HLA associations seemingly driven largely by CMV exposure. In a later analysis, the rate of TCR association differed among HLA loci, with DRB1 alleles having the most associated TCRs and HLA-C alleles having the fewest. A later analysis found that HLA-associated TCR beta chains were more clonally expanded and had lower generation probabilities than equally common non-associated chains. The presence/absence analyses assumed that sequencing depth was roughly uniform across donors, and that assumption may not be true. Across donors, most TCR sequences were observed very rarely, whereas some public TCRs were present in many individuals. Because the 87-base-pair reads could not distinguish some IMGT-functional V segments, including TRBV6-2 and TRBV6-3, those segments were excluded. Specific HLA alleles were associated with around 18,000 TCR beta sequences at a false discovery rate of 0.05 in a later analysis. Because counts were too low, approximately 18 rarely observed V segments, including chromosome 9 orphons, were excluded from the earlier analysis of 587 of the donors. According to a later genetic analysis, donors in an Asian-associated ancestry cluster had fewer N-insertions in productive TCRs than the approximately 710-donor mean. A further reported finding was that TCR beta sequences accurately predicted the HLA-A and HLA-B alleles for most subjects in the first cohort. The sequencing pipeline was judged likely to have produced a cluster of highly shared sequence variants as a technical artifact. A later analysis reported that several top co-occurrence clusters appeared linked to parvovirus B19, influenza, CMV and Epstein-Barr virus. Correlated functional status among segregating V segments might be attributable to linkage disequilibrium, but an unknown experimental factor could not be ruled out. The authors suggested that the approach could potentially be generalized to other disease states and immunological phenotypes. An earlier analysis of 587 of the donors showed that most TCR beta V segments appeared in productive rearrangements either about 87% or about 30% of the time, which broadly matched IMGT annotations. An association between a missense DCLRE1C variant and V-gene and J-gene trimming of TCR beta chains was found in a later genetic analysis and replicated in an independent cohort. The classifier was reported to diagnose cytomegalovirus status with high specificity and sensitivity in both the original cohort and the validation cohort. Strong co-occurrence of HLA alleles, especially DR and DQ, made assigning TCR associations to individual alleles difficult. This cohort had only TCR beta chains sequenced, and the lack of alpha or paired-chain data limited which features could be detected. Three of the identified cytomegalovirus-associated TCR beta chains were confirmed in vitro to be specific for cytomegalovirus antigens. The only immune exposure information available for the cohort was CMV serostatus. Because HLA typing was unavailable for some donors at each locus, only the typed subset was used in association tests. In the study, 164 TCR beta chains were listed as associated with cytomegalovirus.

The cohort consisted of some 730 healthy bone marrow donors. At the time of sampling, all cohort members were nominally healthy, though unrecorded immune exposures were likely present. The donor was CMV seropositive and belonged to the group of a few hundred seropositive cohort members. Each donor provided a peripheral blood sample, and peripheral blood mononuclear cells were used for TCR beta sequencing. Genomic DNA extraction from the blood cell samples was performed with the Qiagen DNeasy Blood Extraction Kit. The library was generated by the immunoSEQ multiplex PCR assay. The multiplex PCR relied on a mix of 60 forward primers for TCR Vbeta segments and 13 reverse primers for TCR Jbeta segments. The CDR3 region of rearranged TCR beta genes was amplified from genomic DNA with a multiplex PCR assay. The amplified TCR beta libraries were sequenced on the Illumina HiSeq System as 87-base-pair reads. The authors processed their data as follows. A later analysis tallied 75 million to 95 million unique TCR beta chains across the roughly 610 repertoires, and around 12 million of those chains were shared by two or more donors. To remove PCR and sequencing errors, raw reads were error-corrected and collapsed into unique sequences using a nearest-neighbor algorithm that merged closely related sequences. V, D and J gene segments were assigned by aligning CDR3 sequences to IMGT reference sequences. Each retained sequence needed at least a six-nucleotide match to both a V gene segment and a J gene segment. Rearrangements were called productive when the CDR3 lacked stop codons and stayed in frame with V and J; all others were non-productive. CDR3 was defined according to IMGT convention as the region running from the second conserved V-encoded cysteine to the conserved J-encoded phenylalanine. Sequences without an unambiguous match to a single V gene segment were excluded from the earlier analysis of 587 of the donors. An earlier analysis of some 500 of the donors classified V segments as functional when productive rearrangements were above 56.7% and as segregating when the standard deviation between donors was above 5%. A statistical classification framework was built to diagnose cytomegalovirus status from the catalog of TCR beta chain sequences. A later analysis assigned V and J genes by comparing TCR nucleotide sequences with IMGT/GENE-DB human TR gene sequences. The TCRdist pipeline was used in a later analysis to assign CDR3 sequences and most-parsimonious VDJ recombination scenarios. In a later analysis, each TCR beta chain was defined by its CDR3 amino acid sequence together with its V-gene family, and reads without a unique V-gene family were excluded. A later analysis removed 592 highly shared, low-generation-probability nucleotide sequences to deal with suspected cross-contamination and a sequencing artifact. For each public chain, a later analysis derived a clonal expansion index from normalized ranks of inferred template counts within each repertoire. Generation probabilities in a later analysis came from a VDJ recombination model fitted to out-of-frame rearrangements, and those results were checked against IGoR. A later analysis scored TCR-TCR, TCR-HLA and TCR-CMV co-occurrence with hypergeometric tests, applying a repertoire-size bias correction to TCR pairs. To estimate false discovery rates, a later analysis permuted the HLA or CMV assignments 20 times. In a later analysis, co-occurring TCRs were grouped using DBSCAN, and TCRdist sequence similarity was added for clustering within HLA-allele-positive subsets. For co-occurrence clustering, repertoires with fewer than 30,000 or more than 120,000 public chains were excluded, along with roughly five repertoires with anomalous nucleotide sharing. TCRdb took over this immuneACCESS table, retaining in-frame rearrangements with V and J assigned. Such tables are incomplete; in checked studies, under half of the missing clones stem from an unresolved V gene, and the remainder is unexplained. Clone size and the V and J calls come from that table; the DNA yielded D and trimming. For this sample there are about 120,000 clones; approximately 87% appear just once. Approximately 20% of the sample rests with the top ten.

This TCR was recovered from a man in his late teens or twenties in good health and CMV-seropositive. The V and J genes are TRBV2 and TRBJ2-5; the junction holds 7 bases that match TRBD1. The end of the DNA is better explained by TRBJ2-7, so the J call may be wrong. The sample taken for sequencing was PBMCs. The CDR3 here reads CASSIGTVYEQYF. The nucleotide sequence is TGTGCCAGCAGCATTGGGACAGTCTACGAGCAGTACTTC.